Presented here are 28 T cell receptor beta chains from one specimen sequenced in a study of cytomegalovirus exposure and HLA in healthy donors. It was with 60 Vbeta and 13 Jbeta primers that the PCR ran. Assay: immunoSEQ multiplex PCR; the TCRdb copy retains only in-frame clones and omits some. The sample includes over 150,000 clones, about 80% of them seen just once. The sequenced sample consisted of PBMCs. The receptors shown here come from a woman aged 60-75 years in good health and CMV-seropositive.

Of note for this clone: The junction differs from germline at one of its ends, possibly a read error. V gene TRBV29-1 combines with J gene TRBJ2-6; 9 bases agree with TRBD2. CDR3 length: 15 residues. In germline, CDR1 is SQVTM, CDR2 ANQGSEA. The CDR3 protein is CSVRGGVDGANGLTF. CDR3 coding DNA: TGCAGCGTCCGCGGGGGGGTTGACGGGGCCAACGGCCTGACTTTC.

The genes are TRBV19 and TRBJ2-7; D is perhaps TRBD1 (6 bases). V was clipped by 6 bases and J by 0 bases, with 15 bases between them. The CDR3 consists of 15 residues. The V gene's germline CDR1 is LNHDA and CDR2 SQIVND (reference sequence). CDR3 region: CASRIQGVSSYEQYF. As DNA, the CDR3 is TGTGCCAGTAGGATACAGGGTGTAAGCTCCTACGAGCAGTACTTC.

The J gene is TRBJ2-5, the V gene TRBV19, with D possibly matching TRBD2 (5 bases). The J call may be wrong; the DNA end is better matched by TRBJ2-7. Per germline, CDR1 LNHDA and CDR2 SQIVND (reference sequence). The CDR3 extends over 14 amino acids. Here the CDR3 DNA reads TGTGCCAGTAGTATAGCGGGAATAGGATACGAGCAGTACTTC. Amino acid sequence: CASSIAGIGYEQYF.

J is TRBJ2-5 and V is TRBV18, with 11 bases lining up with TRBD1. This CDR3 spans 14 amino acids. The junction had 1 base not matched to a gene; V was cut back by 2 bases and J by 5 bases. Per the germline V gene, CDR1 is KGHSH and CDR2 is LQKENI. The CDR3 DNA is TGTGCCAGCTCACCAAGGGACAGGGGGGAGACCCAGTACTTC. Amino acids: CASSPRDRGETQYF.

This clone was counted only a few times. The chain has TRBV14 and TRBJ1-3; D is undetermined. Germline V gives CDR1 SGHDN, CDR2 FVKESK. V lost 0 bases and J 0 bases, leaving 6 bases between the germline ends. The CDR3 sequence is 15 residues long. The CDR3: CASSQETFSGNTIYF. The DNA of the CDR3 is TGTGCCAGCAGCCAAGAAACATTCTCTGGAAACACCATATATTTT.

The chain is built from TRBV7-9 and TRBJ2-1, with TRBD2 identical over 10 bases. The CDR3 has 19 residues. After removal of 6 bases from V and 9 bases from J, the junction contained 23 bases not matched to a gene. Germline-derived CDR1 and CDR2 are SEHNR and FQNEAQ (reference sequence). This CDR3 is CASRSAVPGRTSGGGEQFF. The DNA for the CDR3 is TGTGCCAGCAGATCCGCGGTACCGGGACGGACTAGCGGAGGGGGTGAGCAGTTCTTC.

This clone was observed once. This CDR3 reads CASRMGTYTDTQYF. CDR3 nucleotide sequence: TGTGCCAGTAGGATGGGCACTTACACAGATACGCAGTATTTT. This chain uses TRBV19 with TRBJ2-3; D unresolved. The germline CDR1 and CDR2 sequences are LNHDA and SQIVND (reference sequence). CDR3 length: 14 amino acids. Trimming removed 6 bases from V and 2 bases from J, with 12 bases in between.

CDR3 in DNA: TGTGCCAGCAGCCAACAGGGGGCTGGAAACACCATATATTTT. It translates to CASSQQGAGNTIYF. The chain couples TRBV16 to TRBJ1-3; 7 bases map to TRBD1. Losses at the gene ends were 2 bases for V and 2 bases for J; bases not matched to a gene: 0. In germline, CDR1 is KGHSY, CDR2 FQNENV. The CDR3 totals 14 residues.

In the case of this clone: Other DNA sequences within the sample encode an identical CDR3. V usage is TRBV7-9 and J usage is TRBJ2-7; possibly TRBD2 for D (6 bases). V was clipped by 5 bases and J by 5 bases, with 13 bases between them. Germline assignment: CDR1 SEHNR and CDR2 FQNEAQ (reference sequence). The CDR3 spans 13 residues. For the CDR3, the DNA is TGTGCCAGCAGCCCCCGGGAGTCGGACGAGCAGTACTTC. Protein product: CASSPRESDEQYF.

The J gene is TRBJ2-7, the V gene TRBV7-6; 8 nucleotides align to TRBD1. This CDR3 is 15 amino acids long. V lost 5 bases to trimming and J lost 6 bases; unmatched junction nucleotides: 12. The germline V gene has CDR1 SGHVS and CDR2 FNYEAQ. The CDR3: CASSLNQGASGEQYF. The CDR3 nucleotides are TGTGCCAGCAGCCTAAATCAGGGGGCCTCCGGCGAGCAGTACTTC.

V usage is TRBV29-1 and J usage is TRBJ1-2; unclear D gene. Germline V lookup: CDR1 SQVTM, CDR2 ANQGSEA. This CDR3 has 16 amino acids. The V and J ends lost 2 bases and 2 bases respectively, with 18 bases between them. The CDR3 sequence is CSVERRGQAFNYGYTF. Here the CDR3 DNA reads TGCAGCGTTGAAAGAAGAGGGCAGGCGTTCAACTATGGCTACACCTTC.

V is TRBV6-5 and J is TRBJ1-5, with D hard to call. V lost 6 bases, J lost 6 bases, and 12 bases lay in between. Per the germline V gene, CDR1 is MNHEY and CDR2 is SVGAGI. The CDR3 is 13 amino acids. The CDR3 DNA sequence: TGTGCCAGCAGACCCACGTCGGGTCAGCCCCAGCATTTT. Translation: CASRPTSGQPQHF.

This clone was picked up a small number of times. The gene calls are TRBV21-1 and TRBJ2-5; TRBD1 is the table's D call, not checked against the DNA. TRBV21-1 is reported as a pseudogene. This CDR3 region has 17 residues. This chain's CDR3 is CASSERGHIDPQETQYF. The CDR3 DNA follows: TGTGCCAGCAGCGAGCGTGGACACATAGACCCACAAGAGACCCAGTACTTC.

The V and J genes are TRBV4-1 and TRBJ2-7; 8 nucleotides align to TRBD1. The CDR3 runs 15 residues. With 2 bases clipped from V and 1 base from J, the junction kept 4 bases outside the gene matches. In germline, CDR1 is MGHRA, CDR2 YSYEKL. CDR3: CASSQRTGPSYEQYF. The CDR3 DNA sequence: TGCGCCAGCAGCCAACGGACAGGGCCTTCCTACGAGCAGTACTTC.

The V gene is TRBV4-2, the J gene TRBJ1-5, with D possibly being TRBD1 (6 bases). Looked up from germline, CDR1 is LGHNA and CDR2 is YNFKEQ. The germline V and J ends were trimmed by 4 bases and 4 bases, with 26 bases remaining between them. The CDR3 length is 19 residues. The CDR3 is CASSPHGTPTGVRNQPQHF. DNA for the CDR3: TGTGCCAGCAGCCCCCATGGAACTCCGACAGGCGTTAGGAATCAGCCCCAGCATTTT.

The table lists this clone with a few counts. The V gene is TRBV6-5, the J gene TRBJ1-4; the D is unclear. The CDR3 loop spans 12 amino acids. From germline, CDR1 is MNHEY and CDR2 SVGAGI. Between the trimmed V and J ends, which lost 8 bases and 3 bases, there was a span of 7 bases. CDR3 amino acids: CASGPSNEKLFF. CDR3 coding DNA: TGTGCCAGCGGGCCCTCTAATGAAAAACTGTTTTTT.

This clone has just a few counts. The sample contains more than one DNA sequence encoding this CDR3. The CDR3 DNA sequence: TGTGCCAGCAGTCGGGACTACACAGATACGCAGTATTTT. Its protein product is CASSRDYTDTQYF. This rearrangement joins TRBV2 to TRBJ2-3; 7 positions match TRBD2. The CDR3 has 13 residues. Trimming removed 5 bases from V and 2 bases from J; junction bases left unmatched: 1. Germline CDR1 SNHLY, CDR2 FYNNEI.

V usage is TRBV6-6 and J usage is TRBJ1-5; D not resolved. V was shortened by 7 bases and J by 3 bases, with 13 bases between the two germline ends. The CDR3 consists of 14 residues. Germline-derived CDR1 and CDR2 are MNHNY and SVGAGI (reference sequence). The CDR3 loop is CASNALDFNQPQHF. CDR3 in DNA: TGTGCCAGCAACGCTCTAGATTTCAATCAGCCCCAGCATTTT.

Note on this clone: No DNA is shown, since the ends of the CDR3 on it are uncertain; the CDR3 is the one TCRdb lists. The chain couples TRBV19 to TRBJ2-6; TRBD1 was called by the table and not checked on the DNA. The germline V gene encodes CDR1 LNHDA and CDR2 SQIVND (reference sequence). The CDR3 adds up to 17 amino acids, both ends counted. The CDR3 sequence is CASSARTGVPGANVLTF.

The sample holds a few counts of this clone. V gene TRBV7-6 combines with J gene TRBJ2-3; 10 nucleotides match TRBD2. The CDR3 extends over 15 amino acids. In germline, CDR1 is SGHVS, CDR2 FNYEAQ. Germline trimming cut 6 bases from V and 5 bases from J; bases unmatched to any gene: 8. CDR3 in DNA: TGTGCCAGCAGAGAAGCGGGAGGGCCGGAAGATACGCAGTATTTT. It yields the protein CASREAGGPEDTQYF.

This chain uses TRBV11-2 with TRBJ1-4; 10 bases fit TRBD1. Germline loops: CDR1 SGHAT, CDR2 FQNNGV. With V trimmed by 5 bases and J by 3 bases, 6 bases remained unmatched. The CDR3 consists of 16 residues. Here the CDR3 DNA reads TGTGCCAGCAGCCAACGGACAGGGGGACCTAATGAAAAACTGTTTTTT. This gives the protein CASSQRTGGPNEKLFF.

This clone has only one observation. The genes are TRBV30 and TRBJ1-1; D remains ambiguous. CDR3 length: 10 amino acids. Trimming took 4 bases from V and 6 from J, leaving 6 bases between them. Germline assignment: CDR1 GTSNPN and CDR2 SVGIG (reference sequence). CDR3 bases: TGTGCCTGGATGTCCTCTGAAGCTTTCTTT. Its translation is CAWMSSEAFF.

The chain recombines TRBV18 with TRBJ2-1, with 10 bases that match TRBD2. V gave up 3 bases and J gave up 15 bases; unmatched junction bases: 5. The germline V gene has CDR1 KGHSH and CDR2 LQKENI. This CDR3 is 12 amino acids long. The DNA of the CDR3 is TGTGCCAGCTCACCTGGACTAGCGGCTGGGTTCTTC. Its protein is CASSPGLAAGFF.

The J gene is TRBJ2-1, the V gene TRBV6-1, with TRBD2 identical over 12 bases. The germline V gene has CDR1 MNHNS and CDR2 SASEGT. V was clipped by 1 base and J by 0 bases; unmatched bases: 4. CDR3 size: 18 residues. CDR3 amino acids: CASSEGVTSGSSYNEQFF. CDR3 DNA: TGTGCCAGCAGTGAAGGAGTGACTAGCGGGAGCTCCTACAATGAGCAGTTCTTC.

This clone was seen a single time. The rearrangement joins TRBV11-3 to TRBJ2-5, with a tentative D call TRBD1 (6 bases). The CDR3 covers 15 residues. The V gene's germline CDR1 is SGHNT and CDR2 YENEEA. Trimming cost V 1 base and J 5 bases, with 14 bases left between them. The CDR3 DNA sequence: TGTGCCAGCAGCTTAGTGGCGTTACAGGGCGAGACCCAGTACTTC. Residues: CASSLVALQGETQYF.

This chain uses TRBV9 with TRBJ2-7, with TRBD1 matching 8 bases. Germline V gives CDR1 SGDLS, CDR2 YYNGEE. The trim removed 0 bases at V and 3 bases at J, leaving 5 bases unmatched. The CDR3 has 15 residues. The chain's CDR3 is CASSVAGGAVYEQYF. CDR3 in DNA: TGTGCCAGCAGCGTAGCAGGGGGCGCGGTCTACGAGCAGTACTTC.

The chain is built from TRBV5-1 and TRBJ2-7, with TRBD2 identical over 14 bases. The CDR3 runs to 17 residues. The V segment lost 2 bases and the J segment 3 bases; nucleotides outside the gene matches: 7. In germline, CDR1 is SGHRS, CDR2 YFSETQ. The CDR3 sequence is CASSFGLAGGTNYEQYF. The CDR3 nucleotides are TGCGCCAGCAGCTTTGGACTAGCGGGAGGAACCAACTACGAGCAGTACTTC.

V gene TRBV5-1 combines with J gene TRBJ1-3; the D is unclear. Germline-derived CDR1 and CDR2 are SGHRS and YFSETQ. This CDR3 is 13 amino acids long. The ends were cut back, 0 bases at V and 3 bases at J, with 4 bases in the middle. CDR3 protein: CASSLGSGNTIYF. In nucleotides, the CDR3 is TGCGCCAGCAGCTTGGGCAGTGGAAACACCATATATTTT.